This T cell receptor beta chain was recorded in a study of human T cells and chemical hapten exposure. The study's findings and limits: TCRs at high frequency, those above 1 in 1000, did not change with DPC sensitization.

RNA extraction used unfractionated whole blood as the source of total RNA. TCRdb redid the calling of the 5' RACE reads with MiXCR, one entry per CDR3 protein. The table has about 140,000 distinct CDR3 sequences, roughly 4% seen once. This clonotype showed up many times. What it recognizes is unknown. V dropped 0 bases and J dropped 5; count of bases not matched to a gene: 6. The CDR3 is made up of 14 amino acids. Germline CDR1 is DFQATT and CDR2 is SNEGSKA (reference sequence). The chain recombines TRBV20-1 with TRBJ2-5; 7 bases are a match to TRBD2. This TCR was sampled from a female donor in good health. The CDR3 DNA sequence: TGCAGTGCTAGAGAGACTAGCCAGGCGGAGACCCAGTACTTC. Encoded protein: CSARETSQAETQYF.